The clone carrying this TCR beta chain was seen a few times. Antigen unknown. Diagnostic assessment was based on clinical symptoms, serum thyroxine and TRAb, thyroid ultrasound and orbital computed tomography. From roughly 10 ml of fresh peripheral blood, PBMCs were isolated. Amplification of TCR beta CDR3 regions was performed using RNA transcripts as template. HTBI primers were employed in a first-round RT-PCR of the TCR CDR3. TCRdb reanalysed the multiplex PCR reads using MiXCR and keeps one entry per CDR3 protein. This sample has about 410,000 distinct CDR3 sequences; roughly 15% occur once, and the top ten carry approximately 13%. The data stem from a study of T cells in Graves' hyperthyroidism and ophthalmopathy. Study-level results: Stable hyperthyroidism was told apart from ophthalmopathy by a model built on 13 V-J features.

CDR1 is SEHNR, CDR2 FQNEAQ, per germline (reference sequence). This CDR3 is built from 16 residues. Unmatched junction bases numbered 9, after V lost 2 bases and J lost 6 bases. The source material was blood. The chain carries TRBV7-9 and TRBJ2-3, with 9 nucleotides matching TRBD2. The TCR comes from a man between 18 and 35 years old with Graves' ophthalmopathy. Written as DNA, the CDR3 is TGTGCCAGCAGCTTAATCCTGCGGGGGGGGAGGGATACGCAGTATTTT. The encoded protein is CASSLILRGGRDTQYF. Variable domain in full (rest from reference TRBV7-9 and TRBJ2-3): DTGVSQNPRHKITKRGQNVTFRCDPISEHNRLYWYRQTLGQGPEFLTYFQNEAQLEKSRLLSDRFSAERPKGSFSTLEIQRTEQGDSAMYLCASSLILRGGRDTQYFGPGTRLTVL.